The 11 T cell receptor beta chains listed next were all sequenced from one sample in a study of blood T cell repertoires in COVID-19. The assay was immunoSEQ multiplex PCR, and TCRdb's table has in-frame clones only and misses some. The sample holds about 120,000 clones, approximately 68% seen once. Sequencing was done on a sample of peripheral blood. All receptors come from a woman in her 70s with acute or convalescent COVID-19.

The CDR3 DNA follows: TGTGCCAGCAGCTTTCAGGGGTCTCTGGCCGGGGAGCTGTTTTTT. Its protein product is CASSFQGSLAGELFF. The chain combines TRBV11-2 with TRBJ2-2; D is possibly TRBD1 (6 bases). The germline gives CDR1 SGHAT, CDR2 FQNNGV. The length of the CDR3 is 15 residues. V was shortened by 3 bases and J by 6 bases, with 14 bases between the two germline ends. Full variable domain (outside the CDR3, taken from reference TRBV11-2 and TRBJ2-2): EAGVAQSPRYKIIEKRQSVAFWCNPISGHATLYWYQQILGQGPKLLIQFQNNGVVDDSQLPKDRFSAERLKGVDSTLKIQPAKLEDSAVYLCASSFQGSLAGELFFGEGSRLTVL.

The table lists this clone with a few counts. The J gene is TRBJ1-4, the V gene TRBV5-1, with 10 bases identical to TRBD1. The CDR3 covers 17 residues. The ends lost 4 bases at V and 2 bases at J; junction bases unmatched: 8. Germline V lookup: CDR1 SGHRS, CDR2 YFSETQ. DNA of the CDR3: TGCGCCAGCAGCGCGGGACAGGGGAGGGCTACTAATGAAAAACTGTTTTTT. This encodes CASSAGQGRATNEKLFF.

Many counts were recorded for this clone. The chain uses TRBV5-1 and TRBJ1-1; TRBD1 aligns across 10 bases. The CDR3 sequence is 15 residues long. Unmatched junction bases numbered 3, after V lost 4 bases and J lost 0 bases. Per germline, CDR1 SGHRS and CDR2 YFSETQ. The DNA of the CDR3 is TGCGCCAGCAGCGTGACAGGGGGCCTGAACACTGAAGCTTTCTTT. Translation: CASSVTGGLNTEAFF.

The gene calls are TRBV28 and TRBJ2-3, with D possibly matching TRBD2 (6 bases). Trimming left V 1 base short and J 3 bases short, with 26 bases between. From germline, CDR1 is MDHEN and CDR2 SYDVKM. The CDR3 has 20 residues. The DNA of the CDR3 is TGTGCCAGCAGTTTATTTGGGGGGACCGACAATCGGTGGAAGACAGATACGCAGTATTTT. Translated, it gives CASSLFGGTDNRWKTDTQYF.

This chain joins TRBV30 and TRBJ1-2; D gene unclear. The CDR3 length is 13 residues. The V gene lost 2 bases and the J gene lost 10 bases, with 17 bases spanning the gap. Per germline, CDR1 GTSNPN and CDR2 SVGIG (reference sequence). The CDR3 region has the DNA TGTGCCTGGAGTTTGAATGACAAGCCACCCTACACCTTC. It translates to CAWSLNDKPPYTF.

This chain uses TRBV6-1 with TRBJ2-7; possible D gene TRBD2, 6 bases. V was trimmed by 2 bases and J by 2 bases, leaving 13 bases between them. CDR3 length: 15 amino acids. CDR1 is MNHNS and CDR2 is SASEGT in the germline V gene. Written as DNA, the CDR3 is TGTGCCAGCAGTGAAACCCCTCGGGGGACCTACGAGCAGTACTTC. Its translation: CASSETPRGTYEQYF.

This clone was seen ten or more times. The chain has TRBV7-9 and TRBJ1-2; 8 bases map to TRBD1. This CDR3 is built from 16 residues. Germline loops: CDR1 SEHNR, CDR2 FQNEAQ (reference sequence). V shed 5 bases, J shed 2 bases, and the junction held 10 bases outside the gene matches. CDR3 protein: CASSITQGAPNYGYTF. The CDR3 DNA reads as TGTGCCAGCAGCATCACCCAGGGGGCCCCCAACTATGGCTACACCTTC.

The rearrangement links TRBV7-9 to TRBJ2-5, with a weak D call TRBD2 (5 bases). V lost 0 bases and J lost 5, with 10 bases in between. Germline-derived CDR1 and CDR2 are SEHNR and FQNEAQ (reference sequence). The CDR3 is 14 residues long. The CDR3 sequence is CASSLARRFETQYF. CDR3 bases: TGTGCCAGCAGCTTAGCCCGGAGGTTCGAGACCCAGTACTTC.

The chain employs TRBV19 and TRBJ2-6, with 11 nucleotides matching TRBD2. Germline V gene data show CDR1 as LNHDA and CDR2 as SQIVND (reference sequence). The junction had 4 bases not matched to a gene; V was cut back by 7 bases and J by 2 bases. The CDR3 is made up of 16 amino acids. CDR3 in amino acids: CASKTSGGTGANVLTF. CDR3 bases: TGTGCCAGTAAAACTAGCGGGGGTACTGGGGCCAACGTCCTGACTTTC.

A few counts support this clone. V is TRBV6-5 and J is TRBJ1-1; no clear D gene. CDR3 length: 11 amino acids. V lost 7 bases and J lost 0, with 3 bases in between. CDR1 and CDR2 (germline): MNHEY, SVGAGI. CDR3 sequence (DNA): TGTGCCAGCACTGTGAACACTGAAGCTTTCTTT. It is translated as CASTVNTEAFF.

The rearrangement joins TRBV5-1 to TRBJ2-3; D unresolved. Germline CDR1 and CDR2: SGHRS and YFSETQ. The V and J ends lost 3 bases and 7 bases respectively, with 9 bases between them. The CDR3 totals 12 residues. CDR3 nucleotides: TGCGCCAGCAGCTCGACACTTAATACGCAGTATTTT. Translated: CASSSTLNTQYF.